Listed here are 17 T cell receptor beta chains from one sample, sequenced in a study of control samples from healthy donors and cancer patients (TCRdb year 2020). Library preparation used the immunoSEQ multiplex PCR assay. TCRdb mirrors the immuneACCESS table, restricted to in-frame sequences. Some clones are absent from its copies; in checked studies, under half trace to an unresolved V gene, and the reason for the others is unknown. For this sample the table gives some 100,000 clones, of which about 80% were detected only once. The biggest ten clones account for about 10% of the sample. The sample was blood. Source of these receptors: a woman between 25 and 40 years old in good health.

The chain is built from TRBV7-2 and TRBJ2-3, with TRBD1 matching 8 bases. The CDR3 extends over 17 amino acids. After removal of 5 bases from V and 4 bases from J, the junction contained 14 bases not matched to a gene. Germline assignment: CDR1 SGHTA and CDR2 FQGNSA. The CDR3 sequence: CASSPRDRKKFSDTQYF. CDR3 nucleotide sequence: TGTGCCAGCAGCCCACGGGACAGGAAAAAATTTTCAGATACGCAGTATTTT.

The chain is built from TRBV3-1 (or the pseudogene TRBV3-2) and TRBJ2-4; tentatively, D is TRBD2 (7 bases). Trimming cost V 4 bases and J 6 bases, with 13 bases left between them. The germline V gene has CDR1 LGHDT and CDR2 YNNKEL (reference sequence). This CDR3 has 14 residues. The CDR3 coding sequence is TGTGCCAGCAGCCCAAGCGGGACACCAAACATTCAGTACTTC. Protein: CASSPSGTPNIQYF.

This chain links TRBV5-6 with TRBJ2-1; 14 bases align to TRBD2. Germline CDR1 and CDR2: SGHDT and YYEEEE. The V gene end was trimmed by 5 bases and the J gene end by 6 bases; junction bases not matched to a gene: 7. The CDR3 contains 16 residues. The CDR3 region has the DNA TGTGCCAGCAGTCGACTAGCGGGGGGGCTATTCAATGAGCAGTTCTTC. It yields the protein CASSRLAGGLFNEQFF. The variable domain in full, with the rest retrieved from reference TRBV5-6 and TRBJ2-1, is DAGVTQSPTHLIKTRGQQVTLRCSPKSGHDTVSWYQQALGQGPQFIFQYYEEEERQRGNFPDRFSGHQFPNYSSELNVNALLLGDSALYLCASSRLAGGLFNEQFFGPGTRLTVL.

This clone was counted a few times. The chain is built from TRBV4-3 and TRBJ1-5; tentative D call: TRBD1 (6 bases). The CDR3 is 15 amino acids. Germline CDR1 reads LGHNA; CDR2 reads YSLEER. V was pared by 3 bases and J by 4 bases, with 13 bases between. The CDR3 DNA reads TGCGCCAGCAGCCAGAAGACAGGAACTAATCAGCCCCAGCATTTT. Translation: CASSQKTGTNQPQHF.

V and J are TRBV14 and TRBJ2-1, with D possibly being TRBD2 (5 bases). There are 14 residues in the CDR3. Germline V CDR1 and CDR2: SGHDN, FVKESK. V lost 0 bases to trimming and J lost 12 bases, with 15 bases between them. This CDR3 reads CASSQDSGRGAQFF. The CDR3 DNA reads as TGTGCCAGCAGCCAAGATAGTGGTCGGGGAGCGCAGTTCTTC.

This clone showed up just once. The V and J genes are TRBV5-6 and TRBJ1-5; the D is unclear. V dropped 1 base and J dropped 2 bases, with 13 bases sitting between them. CDR1 and CDR2 (germline): SGHDT, YYEEEE. CDR3 length: 16 residues. The CDR3 DNA reads TGTGCCAGCAGCTTGTCGTGGGGATCGCGCAATCAGCCCCAGCATTTT. Protein sequence: CASSLSWGSRNQPQHF.

The chain joins TRBV6-5 to TRBJ1-6; 9 nucleotides match TRBD1. Losses at the gene ends were 5 bases for V and 10 bases for J; bases not matched to a gene: 3. The germline CDR1 and CDR2 sequences are MNHEY and SVGAGI. The CDR3 spans 13 residues. Here the CDR3 reads CASSRDRVSPLHF. CDR3 nucleotides: TGTGCCAGCAGTCGGGACAGGGTATCACCCCTCCACTTT.

CDR3: CAHDRRNYGYTF. DNA for the CDR3: TGTGCCCACGACAGGAGGAACTATGGCTACACCTTC. The chain joins TRBV30 to TRBJ1-2, with D possibly being TRBD1 (6 bases). Trimming took 8 bases from V and 2 from J, leaving 12 bases between them. Germline V gives CDR1 GTSNPN, CDR2 SVGIG (reference sequence). The CDR3 runs 12 residues.

This clone came up a few times. This chain joins TRBV5-1 and TRBJ1-6, with TRBD1 as a possible D gene (5 bases). V shed 0 bases and J shed 7 bases, with 14 bases lying between them. This CDR3 comprises 16 residues. Germline loops: CDR1 SGHRS, CDR2 YFSETQ. The CDR3 nucleotides are TGCGCCAGCAGCTTGGATGCTCAGGGAGGCAATTCACCCCTCCACTTT. Its translation: CASSLDAQGGNSPLHF.

V gene TRBV7-8 combines with J gene TRBJ2-5; 14 bases fit TRBD2. The germline V gene encodes CDR1 SGHVS and CDR2 FQNEAQ. Germline trimming cut 5 bases from V and 2 bases from J; bases unmatched to any gene: 4. This CDR3 comprises 16 residues. Here the CDR3 DNA reads TGTGCCAGCAGCACCCGGACTAGCGGGGGGCAAGAGACCCAGTACTTC. As protein: CASSTRTSGGQETQYF.

V is TRBV19 and J is TRBJ1-5; D is undetermined. The germline V and J ends were trimmed by 10 bases and 10 bases, with 23 bases remaining between them. CDR1 LNHDA and CDR2 SQIVND come from the germline V gene (reference sequence). The length of the CDR3 is 14 residues. The CDR3 is CATAPLNPRQPQHF. The CDR3 DNA reads as TGTGCCACCGCACCCCTAAACCCCCGGCAACCCCAGCATTTT.

The rearrangement uses TRBV19 and TRBJ1-4, with TRBD1 as a possible D gene (6 bases). The length of the CDR3 is 14 residues. Trimming stripped 6 bases from V and 7 bases from J, with 15 bases between. CDR1 LNHDA and CDR2 SQIVND come from the germline V gene (reference sequence). CDR3 in DNA: TGTGCCAGTAGCACTCAGACAGGTCGTGAAAAACTGTTTTTT. This gives the protein CASSTQTGREKLFF.

This clone was counted a single time. V is TRBV9 and J is TRBJ1-6; 7 nucleotides match TRBD1. The ends lost 4 bases at V and 0 bases at J; junction bases unmatched: 10. The CDR3 has 18 amino acids. Germline lookup yields CDR1 SGDLS and CDR2 YYNGEE. The CDR3 region has the DNA TGTGCCAGCAGCCCCCGGGGGACAGCGAGCTCCTATAATTCACCCCTCCACTTT. Translating it yields CASSPRGTASSYNSPLHF.

The chain couples TRBV7-6 to TRBJ1-4; 8 bases agree with TRBD1. The germline V gene has CDR1 SGHVS and CDR2 FNYEAQ. The CDR3 runs 16 residues. J lost 3 bases, V lost 2 bases, and 5 bases had no gene match. CDR3 in DNA: TGTGCCAGCAGCTTATTCGCAGGGGGCTCTAATGAAAAACTGTTTTTT. As protein: CASSLFAGGSNEKLFF.

The chain is built from TRBV5-1 and TRBJ2-5; 10 bases map to TRBD1. The CDR3 runs 15 residues. CDR1 is SGHRS and CDR2 is YFSETQ in the germline V gene. The trim removed 4 bases at V and 3 bases at J, leaving 6 bases unmatched. In nucleotides, the CDR3 is TGCGCCAGCAGCACGGGACAGGGGAGGGAAGAGACCCAGTACTTC. Amino acids: CASSTGQGREETQYF.

The chain is built from TRBV7-2 and TRBJ2-2, with D maybe TRBD1 (6 bases). Trimming removed 4 bases from V and 1 base from J, with 7 bases in between. This CDR3 is built from 14 residues. CDR1 is SGHTA, CDR2 FQGNSA, per germline. The CDR3 bases are TGTGCCAGCAGCTCGGGACAGAACACCGGGGAGCTGTTTTTT. The encoded protein is CASSSGQNTGELFF.

The chain uses TRBV27 and TRBJ2-3, with 10 bases matching TRBD1. V shed 1 base and J 1 base; nucleotides not matched to a gene: 2. Germline V gene lookup returns CDR1 MNHEY and CDR2 SMNVEV (reference sequence). The CDR3 sequence is 16 residues long. CDR3 protein: CASSLWGTGGTDTQYF. The CDR3 bases are TGTGCCAGCAGTTTATGGGGGACAGGGGGCACAGATACGCAGTATTTT.